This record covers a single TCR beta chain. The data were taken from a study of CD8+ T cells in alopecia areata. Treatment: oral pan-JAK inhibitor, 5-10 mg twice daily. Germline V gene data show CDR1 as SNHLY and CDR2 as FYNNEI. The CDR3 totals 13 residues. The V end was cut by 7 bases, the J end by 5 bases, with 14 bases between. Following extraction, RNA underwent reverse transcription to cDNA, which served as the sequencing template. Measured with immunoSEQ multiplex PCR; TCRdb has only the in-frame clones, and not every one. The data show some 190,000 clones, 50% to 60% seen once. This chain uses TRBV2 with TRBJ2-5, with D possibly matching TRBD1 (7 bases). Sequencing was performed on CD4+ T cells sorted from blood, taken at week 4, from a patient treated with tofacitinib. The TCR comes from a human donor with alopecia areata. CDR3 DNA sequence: TGTGCCAGCAACCCGACAGGGAGGGAGACCCAGTACTTC. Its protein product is CASNPTGRETQYF.